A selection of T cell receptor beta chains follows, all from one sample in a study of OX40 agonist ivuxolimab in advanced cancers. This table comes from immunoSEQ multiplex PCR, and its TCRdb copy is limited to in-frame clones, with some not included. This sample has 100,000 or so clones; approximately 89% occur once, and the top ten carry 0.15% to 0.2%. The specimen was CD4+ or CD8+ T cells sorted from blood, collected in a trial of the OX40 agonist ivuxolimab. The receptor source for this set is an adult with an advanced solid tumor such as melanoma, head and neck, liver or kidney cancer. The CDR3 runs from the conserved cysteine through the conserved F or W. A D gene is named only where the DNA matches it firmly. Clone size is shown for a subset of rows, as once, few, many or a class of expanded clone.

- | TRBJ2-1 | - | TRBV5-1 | CASSQTLGHGQFF | TGCGCCAGCAGCCAAACTCTCGGTCATGGGCAGTTCTTC
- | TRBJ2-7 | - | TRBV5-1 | CASSGSGVAYEQYF | TGCGCCAGCAGCGGATCAGGGGTTGCCTACGAGCAGTACTTC
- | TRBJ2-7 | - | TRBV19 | CASSKQSSYEQYF | TGTGCCAGTAGTAAACAGAGCTCCTACGAGCAGTACTTC
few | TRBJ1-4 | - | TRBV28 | CASSFPTQGTNEKLFF | TGTGCCAGCAGTTTCCCCACACAGGGTACTAATGAAAAACTGTTTTTT
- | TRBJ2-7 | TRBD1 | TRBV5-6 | CASSLYYGQGAGEQYF | TGTGCCAGCAGCTTGTACTATGGACAGGGGGCAGGGGAGCAGTACTTC
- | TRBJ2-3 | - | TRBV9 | CASGKGGIDTQYF | TGTGCCAGCGGTAAAGGGGGGATAGATACGCAGTATTTT
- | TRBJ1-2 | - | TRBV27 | CASSLSGQGNYGYTF | TGTGCCAGCAGTTTATCGGGGCAGGGGAACTATGGCTACACCTTC
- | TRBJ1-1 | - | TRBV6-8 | CASSYSGTMNTEAFF | TGTGCCAGCAGTTACTCCGGGACAATGAACACTGAAGCTTTCTTT
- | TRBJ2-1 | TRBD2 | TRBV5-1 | CASSRAGGTYNEQFF | TGCGCCAGCAGCCGAGCGGGGGGAACCTACAATGAGCAGTTCTTC
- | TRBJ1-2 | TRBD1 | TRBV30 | CAWSRAGGFYGYTF | TGTGCCTGGAGTCGGGCAGGGGGGTTTTATGGCTACACCTTC
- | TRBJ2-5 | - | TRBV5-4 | CASSFIGFQETQYF | TGTGCCAGCAGCTTTATCGGGTTCCAAGAGACCCAGTACTTC
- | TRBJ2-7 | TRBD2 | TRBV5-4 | CASSLGLVSTYEQYF | TGTGCCAGCAGTCTTGGACTAGTCTCAACCTACGAGCAGTACTTC
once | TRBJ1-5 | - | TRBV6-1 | CASSEARSNQPQHF | TGTGCCAGCAGTGAAGCAAGGAGCAATCAGCCCCAGCATTTT
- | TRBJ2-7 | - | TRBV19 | CASSIGVGSVEQYF | TGTGCCAGTAGTATAGGGGTGGGGTCGGTCGAGCAGTACTTC
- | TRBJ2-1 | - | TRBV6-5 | CASSYSTPYNEQFF | TGTGCCAGCAGTTACTCGACCCCCTACAATGAGCAGTTCTTC
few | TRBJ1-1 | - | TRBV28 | CASGASEAFF | TGTGCCAGCGGGGCAAGTGAAGCTTTCTTT
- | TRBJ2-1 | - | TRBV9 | CASSVEGLGEQFF | TGTGCCAGCAGCGTAGAGGGCCTTGGGGAGCAGTTCTTC
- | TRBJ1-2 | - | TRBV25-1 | CASSGIYGYTF | TGTGCCAGCAGTGGCATCTATGGCTACACCTTC
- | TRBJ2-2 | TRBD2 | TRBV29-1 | CSVVAGGLSTGELFF | TGCAGCGTTGTAGCGGGAGGGCTGAGCACCGGGGAGCTGTTTTTT
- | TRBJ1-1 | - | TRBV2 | CASSDAGFTEAFF | TGTGCCAGCAGTGACGCAGGCTTCACTGAAGCTTTCTTT
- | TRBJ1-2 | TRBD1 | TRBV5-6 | CASSPGGGVAGYTF | TGTGCCAGCAGCCCAGGGGGGGGCGTCGCTGGCTACACCTTC
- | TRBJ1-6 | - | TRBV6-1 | CASSEYRSSYNSPLHF | TGTGCCAGCAGTGAATACAGGAGCTCCTATAATTCACCCCTCCACTTT
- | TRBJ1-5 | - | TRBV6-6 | CASSYGGAGQPQHF | TGTGCCAGCAGTTACGGGGGGGCTGGCCAGCCCCAGCATTTT
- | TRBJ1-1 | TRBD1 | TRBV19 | CASSILGGGGTEAFF | TGTGCCAGTAGTATTTTAGGGGGCGGGGGAACTGAAGCTTTCTTT
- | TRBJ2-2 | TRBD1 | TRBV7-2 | CASRPRTGTRELFF | TGTGCCAGCAGACCCCGGACAGGGACCAGGGAGCTGTTTTTT
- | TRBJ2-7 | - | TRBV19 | CASSQTRRNYEQYF | TGTGCCAGTAGCCAGACTAGAAGGAACTACGAGCAGTACTTC
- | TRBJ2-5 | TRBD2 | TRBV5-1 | CASSAPGGQETQYF | TGCGCCAGCAGCGCCCCCGGGGGGCAAGAGACCCAGTACTTC
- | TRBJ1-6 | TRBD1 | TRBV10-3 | CAISEDRGNSPLHF | TGTGCCATCAGTGAGGACAGGGGGAATTCACCCCTCCACTTT
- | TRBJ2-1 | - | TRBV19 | CASSIFPTLTGYNEQFF | TGTGCCAGTAGTATTTTCCCTACCCTAACGGGTTACAATGAGCAGTTCTTC
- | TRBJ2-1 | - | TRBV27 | CASSRGADGPRGPSYNEQFF | TGTGCCAGCAGCCGGGGGGCGGACGGGCCCCGGGGGCCCTCCTACAATGAGCAGTTCTTC
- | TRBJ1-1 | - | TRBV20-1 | CSAYRDTEAFF | TGCAGTGCTTACCGGGACACTGAAGCTTTCTTT
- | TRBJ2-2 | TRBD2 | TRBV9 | CASSVGLAGGRGELFF | TGTGCCAGCAGCGTAGGACTAGCGGGGGGGCGCGGGGAGCTGTTTTTT
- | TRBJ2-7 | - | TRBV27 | CASSYQGTTTYEQYF | TGTGCCAGCAGTTATCAGGGGACCACAACCTACGAGCAGTACTTC
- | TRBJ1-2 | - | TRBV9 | CASSVEPGDNYGYTF | TGTGCCAGCAGCGTCGAACCGGGTGACAACTATGGCTACACCTTC
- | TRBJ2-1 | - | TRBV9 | CASSVELWNEQFF | TGTGCCAGCAGCGTAGAACTTTGGAATGAGCAGTTCTTC
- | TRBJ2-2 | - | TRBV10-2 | CASRGTITGELFF | TGCGCCAGCAGAGGAACCATCACCGGGGAGCTGTTTTTT
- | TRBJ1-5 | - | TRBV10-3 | CAISEARLNQPQHF | TGTGCCATCAGTGAGGCTAGGTTGAATCAGCCCCAGCATTTT
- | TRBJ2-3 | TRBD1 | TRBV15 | CATSGGQGITDTQYF | TGTGCCACCAGCGGGGGACAGGGAATCACAGATACGCAGTATTTT
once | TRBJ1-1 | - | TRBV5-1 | CASSLSGMLNTEAFF | TGCGCCAGCAGCTTGTCGGGGATGTTGAACACTGAAGCTTTCTTT
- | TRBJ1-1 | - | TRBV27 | CASSFFGPSKPTMNTEAFF | TGTGCCAGCAGTTTTTTTGGTCCCTCGAAACCGACTATGAACACTGAAGCTTTCTTT